These 18 T cell receptor beta chains were sequenced from one sample in a study of PD-L1 blockade in urothelial cancer. As to time point: peripheral blood 6 weeks after treatment start. Generated by immunoSEQ multiplex PCR, the TCRdb table keeps only in-frame clones and is missing some. Of 35,000 to 55,000 clones listed, roughly 85% are singletons. The source was PBMCs, collected around atezolizumab (anti-PD-L1) treatment. All receptors derive from a man aged 60-69 years with urothelial cancer.

This chain links TRBV19 with TRBJ1-2; perhaps TRBD1 as D (5 bases). Trimming left V 0 bases short and J 6 bases short, with 11 bases between. Per germline, CDR1 LNHDA and CDR2 SQIVND (reference sequence). The CDR3 has 14 residues. CDR3 sequence: CASSIDAGLDGYTF. DNA of the CDR3: TGTGCCAGTAGTATAGATGCAGGGTTGGATGGCTACACCTTC.

J is TRBJ2-7 and V is TRBV28; TRBD2 matches 9 bases. The J segment lost 4 bases and the V segment lost 4 bases, leaving 5 bases of the junction unmatched. Germline V gene data show CDR1 as MDHEN and CDR2 as SYDVKM. This CDR3 is 14 amino acids long. CDR3 sequence: CASSYSGGRYEQYF. CDR3 nucleotides: TGTGCCAGCAGTTATAGCGGGGGAAGGTACGAGCAGTACTTC.

This clone has more than one count but fewer than ten. The rearrangement uses TRBV6-6 and TRBJ2-4; D not certain. Trimming removed 2 bases from V and 8 bases from J, with 10 bases in between. CDR1 is MNHNY, CDR2 SVGAGI, per germline (reference sequence). The CDR3 has 13 amino acids. The CDR3 DNA is TGTGCCAGCAGTTACGCAGAAGGAGACATTCAGTACTTC. Residues: CASSYAEGDIQYF.

The CDR3 nucleotides are TGTGCCAGCAGTGAATTCGGGGATGGCTCTGGGGCCAACGTCCTGACTTTC. Translation gives CASSEFGDGSGANVLTF. The chain couples TRBV25-1 to TRBJ2-6; D possibly corresponds to TRBD2 (5 bases). The V gene's germline CDR1 is MGHDK and CDR2 SYGVNS. V lost 1 base and J lost 0, with 10 bases in between. This CDR3 is 17 amino acids long.

V usage is TRBV18 and J usage is TRBJ2-7, with D uncertain. CDR3 length equals 13 residues. The ends were cut back, 2 bases at V and 2 bases at J, with 7 bases in the middle. Looked up from germline, CDR1 is KGHSH and CDR2 is LQKENI. This CDR3 reads CASSPGPTYEQYF. The CDR3 region has the DNA TGTGCCAGCTCACCAGGGCCGACCTACGAGCAGTACTTC.

This clone was detected only a few times. The V and J genes are TRBV28 and TRBJ1-1; the D gene is possibly TRBD1 (5 bases). The germline gives CDR1 MDHEN, CDR2 SYDVKM. CDR3 length: 14 residues. The ends were cut back, 5 bases at V and 1 base at J, with 11 bases in the middle. CDR3 nucleotide sequence: TGTGCCAGCAGTATCTCAACAGGGAACACTGAAGCTTTCTTT. Residues: CASSISTGNTEAFF. The whole variable domain, remainder taken from reference TRBV28 and TRBJ1-1, is DVKVTQSSRYLVKRTGEKVFLECVQDMDHENMFWYRQDPGLGLRLIYFSYDVKMKEKGDIPEGYSVSREKKERFSLILESASTNQTSMYLCASSISTGNTEAFFGQGTRLTVV.

This chain connects TRBV28 to TRBJ2-7; perhaps TRBD1 as D (5 bases). V lost 5 bases and J lost 0, with 17 bases in between. The CDR3 runs 16 residues. The V gene's germline CDR1 is MDHEN and CDR2 SYDVKM. The CDR3: CASSPAGIGASYEQYF. DNA of the CDR3: TGTGCCAGCAGTCCAGCAGGGATCGGAGCCTCCTACGAGCAGTACTTC.

This clone was counted only a few times. The J gene is TRBJ2-7, the V gene TRBV7-2, with a weak D call TRBD2 (5 bases). The CDR3 extends over 16 amino acids. Trimming pared 5 bases from V and 3 bases from J, leaving 20 bases between. Germline V lookup: CDR1 SGHTA, CDR2 FQGNSA. For the CDR3, the DNA is TGTGCCAGCAGCCACCGGACGGGAAACTTCTTCTACGAGCAGTACTTC. Translated, it gives CASSHRTGNFFYEQYF. The variable domain in full, completed from reference TRBV7-2 and TRBJ2-7, reads GAGVSQSPSNKVTEKGKDVELRCDPISGHTALYWYRQSLGQGLEFLIYFQGNSAPDKSGLPSDRFSAERTGGSVSTLTIQRTQQEDSAVYLCASSHRTGNFFYEQYFGPGTRLTVT.

V and J are TRBV6-5 and TRBJ2-7; 10 bases align to TRBD1. The CDR3 spans 15 residues. With V trimmed by 6 bases and J by 5 bases, 10 bases remained unmatched. Germline CDR1 is MNHEY and CDR2 is SVGAGI. CDR3: CASRRPGQGFDEQYF. CDR3 sequence (DNA): TGTGCCAGCAGACGACCGGGACAGGGGTTCGACGAGCAGTACTTC.

Turning to this clone: Other nucleotide sequences from this sample produce the same CDR3. V usage is TRBV2 and J usage is TRBJ2-1; no reliable D call. The V end lost 1 base, the J end lost 5 bases, and 6 bases lay between the germline ends. The CDR3 loop spans 13 amino acids. The germline gives CDR1 SNHLY, CDR2 FYNNEI. The CDR3, as DNA: TGTGCCAGCAGTGAAGGGCTTAACAATGAGCAGTTCTTC. It is translated as CASSEGLNNEQFF.

The chain combines TRBV2 with TRBJ1-4; TRBD1 aligns across 10 bases. The CDR3 runs 14 residues. V shed 4 bases, J shed 7 bases, and the junction held 3 bases outside the gene matches. The V gene's germline CDR1 is SNHLY and CDR2 FYNNEI. This CDR3 is CASSGDRGGEKLFF. The CDR3 DNA reads as TGTGCCAGCAGTGGGGACAGGGGAGGTGAAAAACTGTTTTTT.

The gene calls are TRBV10-3 and TRBJ1-5; no firm D call. V dropped 4 bases and J dropped 4 bases, with 14 bases sitting between them. CDR3 length equals 15 residues. Germline V CDR1 and CDR2: ENHRY, SYGVKD. CDR3 DNA sequence: TGTGCCATCAGTGGACACAGTGGTGGGAATCAGCCCCAGCATTTT. Translating gives CAISGHSGGNQPQHF.

The chain employs TRBV21-1 and TRBJ1-4; TRBD1 reflects the table's D call only, with no check against the DNA. TRBV21-1 is recorded as a pseudogene. This CDR3 spans 18 amino acids. This CDR3 is CASSFGNDDRRTNEKLFF. CDR3 in DNA: TGTGCCAGCAGCTTCGGGAACGACGACAGGCGAACTAATGAAAAACTGTTTTTT.

The V call is TRBV5-4, the J call TRBJ2-7; tentatively, D is TRBD1 (6 bases). Germline V CDR1 and CDR2: SGHNT, YYREEE (reference sequence). V lost 4 bases to trimming and J lost 1 base, with 12 bases between them. This CDR3 is 14 amino acids long. The CDR3 bases are TGTGCCAGCAGCCCTGGACAGAGATCCTACGAGCAGTACTTC. This codes for CASSPGQRSYEQYF.

Only a few counts were recorded for this clone. The CDR3 nucleotides are TGTGCCAGCAGTGAGCAGCGGGGCACCGGGGAGCTGTTTTTT. As protein: CASSEQRGTGELFF. The chain has TRBV2 and TRBJ2-2; TRBD2 matches 7 bases. V gave up 3 bases and J gave up 4 bases; unmatched junction bases: 2. The CDR3 spans 14 residues. Germline V CDR1 and CDR2: SNHLY, FYNNEI.

The chain uses TRBV7-8 and TRBJ2-5; 13 bases are a match to TRBD2. V trimming: 4 bases; J trimming: 7 bases; junction bases outside the gene matches: 6. The CDR3 runs 15 residues. Per germline, CDR1 SGHVS and CDR2 FQNEAQ. The CDR3 loop reads CASSSGLAGASTQYF. The CDR3 DNA is TGTGCCAGCAGCTCAGGACTAGCGGGGGCCTCGACCCAGTACTTC.

This clone has a handful of counts. The chain carries TRBV14 and TRBJ2-1; a possible D gene is TRBD2 (6 bases). CDR1 is SGHDN and CDR2 is FVKESK in the germline V gene. The CDR3 consists of 13 residues. V was clipped by 4 bases and J by 5 bases, with 9 bases between them. CDR3 bases: TGTGCCAGCAGCCCCCGGGGGAACAATGAGCAGTTCTTC. Translating it yields CASSPRGNNEQFF.

The chain couples TRBV30 to TRBJ2-1, with 14 bases lining up with TRBD2. V was clipped by 1 base and J by 1 base; unmatched bases: 6. CDR1 is GTSNPN, CDR2 SVGIG, per germline (reference sequence). This CDR3 spans 18 amino acids. The CDR3 reads CAWSEGLAGDWSYNEQFF. CDR3 coding DNA: TGTGCCTGGAGTGAGGGACTAGCGGGAGACTGGTCCTACAATGAGCAGTTCTTC.